This passage covers 8 T cell receptor beta chains from one sample sequenced in a study of regulatory T cells in long-lasting Graves disease. Time point: newly diagnosed GD, antithyroid drugs for less than 3 months. Extracted PBMC RNA gave rise to the TCR library. Arm-PCR with iRepertoire HTBI primers amplified the CDR3 regions for these TCR beta libraries. TCRdb analysed the multiplex PCR reads with MiXCR anew, one entry per CDR3 protein. The sample yields about 540,000 distinct CDR3 sequences, roughly 12% seen once. The sample was also linked to a second study, of T cells in Graves' hyperthyroidism and ophthalmopathy.

Source: peripheral blood mononuclear cells (PBMCs), taken at new diagnosis, from a patient treated with antithyroid drugs. These TCRs come from a man aged 30 to 39 with Graves disease.

This clonotype has at least ten counts. The rearrangement uses TRBV28 and TRBJ2-5, with 8 bases that match TRBD2. V lost 6 bases and J lost 5; bases outside the gene matches: 8. CDR3 length: 14 residues. Germline values: CDR1 MDHEN, CDR2 SYDVKM. Written as DNA, the CDR3 is TGTGCCAGCAGGTCCCCGGGACTAGTGGAGACCCAGTACTTC. It yields the protein CASRSPGLVETQYF.

This clonotype was found many times. The genes are TRBV27 and TRBJ2-3, with 10 bases identical to TRBD2. The CDR3 has 14 amino acids. From germline, CDR1 is MNHEY and CDR2 SMNVEV (reference sequence). The J segment lost 4 bases and the V segment lost 5 bases, leaving 3 bases of the junction unmatched. In DNA, the CDR3 is TGTGCCAGCAGTCCACTAGCGGGGTCAGATACGCAGTATTTT. It is translated as CASSPLAGSDTQYF.

The chain has TRBV20-1 and TRBJ1-5; 7 bases align to TRBD1. Germline CDR1 reads DFQATT; CDR2 reads SNEGSKA (reference sequence). With V trimmed by 0 bases and J by 8 bases, 10 bases remained unmatched. The CDR3 extends over 15 amino acids. CDR3 DNA sequence: TGCAGTGCTAGAGATGATCGGACAGGTAGGAAGCCCCAGCATTTT. The encoded protein is CSARDDRTGRKPQHF.

J is TRBJ2-5 and V is TRBV20-1; 11 nucleotides line up with TRBD1. Germline lookup yields CDR1 DFQATT and CDR2 SNEGSKA (reference sequence). The CDR3 is 15 residues long. The junction had 4 bases not matched to a gene; V was cut back by 0 bases and J by 4 bases. CDR3 in DNA: TGCAGTGCTAGAGACTCGGGACAGGGGGGAGAGACCCAGTACTTC. It yields the protein CSARDSGQGGETQYF.

This clonotype has at least ten counts. The gene calls are TRBV20-1 and TRBJ2-5, with D perhaps matching TRBD2 (6 bases). V lost 5 bases and J lost 1, with 8 bases in between. This CDR3 region has 12 residues. CDR1 is DFQATT and CDR2 is SNEGSKA in the germline V gene (reference sequence). CDR3 protein: CSAAGSQETQYF. The CDR3 DNA reads TGCAGTGCTGCCGGGAGCCAAGAGACCCAGTACTTC.

This clonotype was counted at least ten times. V gene TRBV27 combines with J gene TRBJ2-2, with D possibly being TRBD1 (5 bases). The length of the CDR3 is 15 residues. V lost 6 bases, J lost 1 base, and 12 bases lay in between. CDR1 is MNHEY, CDR2 SMNVEV, per germline (reference sequence). The CDR3 protein is CASSTRQKNTGELFF. The CDR3 nucleotides read TGTGCCAGCAGCACCCGACAGAAGAACACCGGGGAGCTGTTTTTT.

This clonotype was seen once. The CDR3 does not end in the conserved phenylalanine or tryptophan, so this is likely a read error. The gene calls are TRBV6-9 and TRBJ1-3, with D unresolved. V shed 3 bases and J shed 0 bases, with 6 bases lying between them. This CDR3 contains 14 residues. In germline, CDR1 is MNHGY, CDR2 SVAAGI. The CDR3 reads CASSYPDSGNTIYY. CDR3 coding DNA: TGTGCCAGCAGTTACCCGGACTCTGGAAACACCATATATTAT.

This clonotype was recorded many times. The V and J genes are TRBV10-3 and TRBJ2-6; 8 bases are shared with TRBD2. The trim removed 8 bases at V and 0 bases at J, leaving 9 bases unmatched. The V gene's germline CDR1 is ENHRY and CDR2 SYGVKD. This CDR3 region has 17 residues. Here the CDR3 DNA reads TGTGCCATCGGAGGAGCGGGAGCCGACTCTGGGGCCAACGTCCTGACTTTC. It is translated as CAIGGAGADSGANVLTF.